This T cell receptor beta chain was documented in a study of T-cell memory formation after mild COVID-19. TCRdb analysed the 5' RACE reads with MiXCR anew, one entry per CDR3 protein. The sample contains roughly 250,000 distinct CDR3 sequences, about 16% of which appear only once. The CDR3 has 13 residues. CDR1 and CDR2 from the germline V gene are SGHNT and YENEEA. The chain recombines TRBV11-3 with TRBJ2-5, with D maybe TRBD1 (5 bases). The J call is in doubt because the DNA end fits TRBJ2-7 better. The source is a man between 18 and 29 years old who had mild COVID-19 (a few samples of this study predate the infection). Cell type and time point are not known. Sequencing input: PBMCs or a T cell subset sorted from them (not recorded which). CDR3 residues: CASSQGPSYEQYF. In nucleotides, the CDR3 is TGTGCCAGCAGCCAGGGCCCATCCTACGAGCAGTACTTC.